These 27 T cell receptor beta chains share one sample of origin, sequenced in a study of blood T cell repertoires in COVID-19. Method: immunoSEQ multiplex PCR; TCRdb's copy keeps in-frame clones and lacks some. The sample shows about 350,000 clones, approximately 90% of them seen only once. The sample consisted of peripheral blood. The receptors derive from a woman aged 55-69 years with COVID-19, enrolled during active disease.

This clone was seen a handful of times. This chain links TRBV3-1 (or the pseudogene TRBV3-2) with TRBJ2-1, with 7 bases fitting TRBD2. CDR1 is LGHDT and CDR2 is YNNKEL in the germline V gene (reference sequence). V lost 1 base, J lost 0 bases, and 9 bases stayed unmatched. CDR3 length equals 18 residues. CDR3 sequence reads: CASSQAFPRTSSYNEQFF. For the CDR3, the DNA is TGTGCCAGCAGCCAAGCCTTTCCCAGGACTAGCTCCTACAATGAGCAGTTCTTC.

V usage is TRBV25-1 and J usage is TRBJ2-7; weak D call: TRBD1 (5 bases). Germline V CDR1 and CDR2: MGHDK, SYGVNS. V was shortened by 1 base and J by 0 bases, with 10 bases between the two germline ends. CDR3 length: 15 residues. The CDR3, as DNA: TGTGCCAGCAGTGAATTCAAGGGGCTCTCCTACGAGCAGTACTTC. Translated: CASSEFKGLSYEQYF.

V is TRBV18 and J is TRBJ1-1; the D is unclear. Germline-derived CDR1 and CDR2 are KGHSH and LQKENI. The CDR3 runs to 13 residues. Trimming cost V 6 bases and J 1 base, with 9 bases left between them. CDR3 in amino acids: CASSKTSNTEAFF. DNA for the CDR3: TGTGCCAGCTCCAAAACTTCGAACACTGAAGCTTTCTTT.

The chain combines TRBV10-1 with TRBJ2-5; possibly TRBD2 for D (5 bases). Germline assignment: CDR1 WNHNN and CDR2 SYGVQD (reference sequence). The CDR3 consists of 15 residues. V was cut by 0 bases and J by 4 bases, with 12 bases left in between. The CDR3 coding sequence is TGCGCCAGCAGTGAGTCAGGCATCGGAGGAGAGACCCAGTACTTC. Protein sequence: CASSESGIGGETQYF.

The chain employs TRBV18 and TRBJ1-2; 10 bases are a match to TRBD1. CDR3 length equals 14 residues. CDR1 and CDR2 (germline): KGHSH, LQKENI. Losses at the gene ends were 4 bases for V and 4 bases for J; bases not matched to a gene: 3. The CDR3 spells CASSLDRGIYGYTF. In DNA, the CDR3 is TGTGCCAGCTCACTGGACAGGGGGATCTATGGCTACACCTTC.

This clone was counted a single time. J is TRBJ2-1 and V is TRBV5-1; TRBD1 matches 9 bases. Germline assignment: CDR1 SGHRS and CDR2 YFSETQ. The V segment lost 1 base and the J segment 4 bases; nucleotides outside the gene matches: 6. The CDR3 consists of 16 residues. CDR3 nucleotide sequence: TGCGCCAGCAGCTTGTTACGGACAGGGGATTACAATGAGCAGTTCTTC. Translated, it gives CASSLLRTGDYNEQFF.

This clone has only one observation. V usage is TRBV5-8 and J usage is TRBJ1-6, with TRBD1 as a possible D gene (6 bases). The germline gives CDR1 SGHTS, CDR2 YDEGEE. Deletions cut 0 bases from V and 2 bases from J, with 9 bases between. This CDR3 has 16 amino acids. The CDR3 here is CASSLVAGAYNSPLHF. CDR3 coding DNA: TGTGCCAGCAGCTTGGTCGCAGGGGCCTATAATTCACCCCTCCACTTT.

This clone has only one observation. The rearrangement links TRBV29-1 to TRBJ1-1, with TRBD1 matching 7 bases. The CDR3 runs 12 residues. With 8 bases clipped from V and 4 bases from J, the junction kept 7 bases outside the gene matches. Germline loops: CDR1 SQVTM, CDR2 ANQGSEA. The CDR3: CSTHRGGTEAFF. CDR3 DNA sequence: TGCAGCACACACAGGGGTGGCACTGAAGCTTTCTTT.

The rearrangement joins TRBV3-1 (or the pseudogene TRBV3-2) to TRBJ1-1; 12 bases fit TRBD1. This CDR3 region has 16 residues. The V gene's germline CDR1 is LGHDT and CDR2 YNNKEL (reference sequence). Trimming at V came to 1 base and at J to 6 bases, leaving 6 bases not matched to a gene. CDR3 sequence reads: CASSQGDRGHFAEAFF. The CDR3 DNA reads as TGTGCCAGCAGCCAAGGGGACAGGGGGCATTTCGCTGAAGCTTTCTTT.

This chain uses TRBV7-3 with TRBJ2-3, with D unresolved. From germline, CDR1 is SGHTA and CDR2 FQGTGA. The CDR3 covers 14 residues. V was trimmed by 1 base and J by 6 bases, leaving 11 bases between them. The CDR3 coding sequence is TGTGCCAGCAGCTTAAATTCAGGTCTGGATACGCAGTATTTT. Its protein product is CASSLNSGLDTQYF.

The rearrangement links TRBV5-1 to TRBJ1-2; 7 bases are shared with TRBD1. Germline V gives CDR1 SGHRS, CDR2 YFSETQ. The V gene end was trimmed by 0 bases and the J gene end by 7 bases; junction bases not matched to a gene: 3. This CDR3 comprises 13 residues. CDR3: CASSLGDRVGYTF. CDR3 nucleotide sequence: TGCGCCAGCAGCTTGGGCGACAGGGTTGGCTACACCTTC.

The V call is TRBV3-1 (or the pseudogene TRBV3-2), the J call TRBJ2-7, with D possibly TRBD1 on 6 matching bases. V dropped 0 bases and J dropped 4 bases, with 13 bases sitting between them. The length of the CDR3 is 15 residues. Germline V CDR1 and CDR2: LGHDT, YNNKEL (reference sequence). The CDR3 loop is CASSQDLTGTYEQYF. CDR3 bases: TGTGCCAGCAGCCAAGATCTGACAGGCACATACGAGCAGTACTTC.

V gene TRBV2 combines with J gene TRBJ1-3; 7 nucleotides agree with TRBD1. Trimming removed 8 bases from V and 4 bases from J; junction bases left unmatched: 11. Per germline, CDR1 SNHLY and CDR2 FYNNEI. The CDR3 loop spans 15 amino acids. CDR3 in DNA: TGTGCCAGCTCTCGGGACAGCTATTCAGGAAACACCATATATTTT. This encodes CASSRDSYSGNTIYF.

This clone was seen once. The chain employs TRBV19 and TRBJ2-5, with D possibly TRBD2 on 6 matching bases. The CDR3 loop spans 15 amino acids. The germline V gene encodes CDR1 LNHDA and CDR2 SQIVND (reference sequence). The V and J ends lost 5 bases and 4 bases respectively, with 17 bases between them. CDR3 sequence reads: CASSASGTGGETQYF. CDR3 DNA: TGTGCCAGTAGTGCCTCCGGGACCGGGGGAGAGACCCAGTACTTC.

This clone was found once. The V gene is TRBV12-3 or TRBV12-4, the J gene TRBJ1-2, with 8 nucleotides matching TRBD1. The trim removed 5 bases at V and 5 bases at J, leaving 4 bases unmatched. The CDR3 is 13 residues long. CDR3 amino acids: CASSQTGEYGYTF. CDR3 nucleotide sequence: TGTGCCAGCAGTCAGACAGGGGAGTATGGCTACACCTTC.

The gene calls are TRBV14 and TRBJ2-7; 7 bases line up with TRBD1. The length of the CDR3 is 18 residues. The ends lost 4 bases at V and 7 bases at J; junction bases unmatched: 22. In germline, CDR1 is SGHDN, CDR2 FVKESK. CDR3 in DNA: TGTGCCAGCAGCCTCCATACCGGGACAGCCATGCCCTACGCAGAGCAGTACTTC. It codes for CASSLHTGTAMPYAEQYF.

The chain has TRBV7-8 and TRBJ1-6; 10 positions match TRBD1. The CDR3 consists of 15 residues. Germline CDR1 and CDR2: SGHVS and FQNEAQ. J was trimmed by 8 bases and V by 5 bases; bases with no gene match: 6. The CDR3 protein is CASSKDRGRHSPLHF. As DNA, the CDR3 is TGTGCCAGCAGCAAGGACAGGGGGAGGCATTCACCCCTCCACTTT.

The chain links TRBV6-4 to TRBJ1-2; no clear D. The CDR3 consists of 16 residues. The germline gives CDR1 MRHNA, CDR2 SNTAGT. V shed 4 bases and J shed 8 bases, with 23 bases lying between them. CDR3 coding DNA: TGTGCCAGCAGTGCACACGGGAGTGGGGTTCGGTCCGGCTACACCTTC. As protein: CASSAHGSGVRSGYTF.

As DNA, the CDR3 is TGTGCCAGCAGCCCAACGACAGGCAATGAGCAGTTCTTC. It encodes CASSPTTGNEQFF. V is TRBV14 and J is TRBJ2-1, with D perhaps matching TRBD1 (6 bases). The CDR3 consists of 13 residues. V lost 4 bases and J 6 bases, leaving 10 bases between the germline ends. Germline V CDR1 and CDR2: SGHDN, FVKESK.

The chain employs TRBV18 and TRBJ1-1; D possibly corresponds to TRBD1 (5 bases). With 3 bases removed from V and 2 bases from J, the gap between germline ends came to 16 bases. CDR1 KGHSH and CDR2 LQKENI come from the germline V gene. This CDR3 spans 16 amino acids. CDR3 nucleotides: TGTGCCAGCTCACCCCAGGGAAGGTCTCCAAACACTGAAGCTTTCTTT. As protein: CASSPQGRSPNTEAFF.

The CDR3, as DNA: TGTGCCAGCCTACAGGGACACGGATTCTATGGCTACACCTTC. Translated: CASLQGHGFYGYTF. The chain is built from TRBV19 and TRBJ1-2; tentative D call: TRBD1 (6 bases). Trimming took off 9 bases at V and 4 bases at J, with 18 bases between the two ends. The CDR3 extends over 14 amino acids. The germline gives CDR1 LNHDA, CDR2 SQIVND (reference sequence).

V and J are TRBV6-5 and TRBJ1-1, with D possibly matching TRBD1 (6 bases). Trimming took 2 bases from V and 7 from J, leaving 20 bases between them. Germline lookup yields CDR1 MNHEY and CDR2 SVGAGI. The CDR3 loop spans 16 amino acids. CDR3 bases: TGTGCCAGCAGTTACGTTACCGGGCCCAGGGGCTTTGAAGCTTTCTTT. As protein: CASSYVTGPRGFEAFF.

This clone occurred once. The gene calls are TRBV19 and TRBJ1-2, with D possibly being TRBD1 (5 bases). V was clipped by 7 bases and J by 4 bases, with 16 bases between them. Germline CDR1 and CDR2: LNHDA and SQIVND (reference sequence). The CDR3 is made up of 14 amino acids. CDR3 sequence: CASIGRQGPYGYTF. The CDR3 bases are TGTGCCAGTATCGGGCGGCAGGGCCCCTATGGCTACACCTTC. The full variable domain, with the rest looked up from reference TRBV19 and TRBJ1-2, is DGGITQSPKYLFRKEGQNVTLSCEQNLNHDAMYWYRQDPGQGLRLIYYSQIVNDFQKGDIAEGYSVSREKKESFPLTVTSAQKNPTAFYLCASIGRQGPYGYTFGSGTRLTVV.

The chain employs TRBV3-1 (or the pseudogene TRBV3-2) and TRBJ1-2, with TRBD1 identical over 7 bases. Trimming took 4 bases from V and 8 from J; bases not matched to a gene: 13. In germline, CDR1 is LGHDT, CDR2 YNNKEL (reference sequence). This CDR3 is 15 amino acids long. The CDR3 here is CASSLPGQPFGGYTF. Written as DNA, the CDR3 is TGTGCCAGCAGCCTCCCGGGACAGCCCTTTGGGGGCTACACCTTC.

The CDR3 reads CASSPDRGNGELFF. The CDR3, as DNA: TGCGCCAGCAGCCCGGACAGGGGGAACGGGGAGCTGTTTTTT. The chain combines TRBV4-1 with TRBJ2-2, with 10 bases lining up with TRBD1. Trimming removed 4 bases from V and 7 bases from J; junction bases left unmatched: 3. This CDR3 contains 14 residues. Germline CDR1 reads MGHRA; CDR2 reads YSYEKL.

V is TRBV5-1 and J is TRBJ2-7; 7 bases are a match to TRBD1. Germline V gives CDR1 SGHRS, CDR2 YFSETQ. The V and J ends lost 6 bases and 0 bases, in that order; junction bases with no gene match: 3. The CDR3 loop spans 13 amino acids. The CDR3 sequence is CASTRGPSYEQYF. Written as DNA, the CDR3 is TGCGCCAGCACGAGGGGGCCCTCCTACGAGCAGTACTTC.

The CDR3 loop reads CASSRGRNSPLHF. As DNA, the CDR3 is TGTGCCAGCAGTCGGGGTCGTAATTCACCCCTCCACTTT. The rearrangement links TRBV2 to TRBJ1-6; D gene ambiguous. Trimming took off 5 bases at V and 6 bases at J, with 8 bases between the two ends. CDR3 length: 13 residues. Germline assignment: CDR1 SNHLY and CDR2 FYNNEI.